This T cell receptor beta chain is from a study of T cells after yellow fever vaccination. Overall study results and limits: Only a small proportion of the clonotypes turned up in both the CD4 and the CD8 compartments, likely arising from convergent recombination.

Ten or more counts support this clonotype. What it binds is unknown. TCRdb used MiXCR to reprocess the 5' RACE reads, holding one entry per CDR3 protein. Here the sample spans some 320,000 distinct CDR3 sequences, more than 8.5% being singletons. The CDR3 spans 15 residues. The germline CDR1 and CDR2 sequences are SGHRS and YFSETQ. The ends lost 0 bases at V and 8 bases at J; junction bases unmatched: 4. The source is a man aged 18 to 30 who received the YFV17D yellow fever vaccine. The chain joins TRBV5-1 to TRBJ1-6; 8 bases are a match to TRBD1. This specimen was PBMCs, taken on the day of the first yellow fever vaccination. CDR3: CASSLAGQGYSPLHF. As DNA, the CDR3 is TGCGCCAGCAGCTTGGCTGGACAGGGCTATTCACCCCTCCACTTT. Drawing the rest from reference TRBV5-1 and TRBJ1-6, the complete variable domain is KAGVTQTPRYLIKTRGQQVTLSCSPISGHRSVSWYQQTPGQGLQFLFEYFSETQRNKGNFPGRFSGRQFSNSRSEMNVSTLELGDSALYLCASSLAGQGYSPLHFGNGTRLTVT.